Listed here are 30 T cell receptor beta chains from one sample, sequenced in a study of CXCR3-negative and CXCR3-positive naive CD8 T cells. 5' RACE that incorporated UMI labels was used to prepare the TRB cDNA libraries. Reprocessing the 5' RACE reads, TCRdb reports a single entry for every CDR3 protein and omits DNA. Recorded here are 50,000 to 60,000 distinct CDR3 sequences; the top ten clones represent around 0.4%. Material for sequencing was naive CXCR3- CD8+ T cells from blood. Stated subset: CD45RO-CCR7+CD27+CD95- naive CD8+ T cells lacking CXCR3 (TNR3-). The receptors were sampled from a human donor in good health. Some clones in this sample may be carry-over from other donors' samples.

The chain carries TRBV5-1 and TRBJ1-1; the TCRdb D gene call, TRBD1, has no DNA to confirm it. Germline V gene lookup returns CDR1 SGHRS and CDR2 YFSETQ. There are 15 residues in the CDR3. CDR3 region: CASSPGHGGGPEAFF. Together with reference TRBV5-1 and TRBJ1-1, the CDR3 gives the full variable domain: KAGVTQTPRYLIKTRGQQVTLSCSPISGHRSVSWYQQTPGQGLQFLFEYFSETQRNKGNFPGRFSGRQFSNSRSEMNVSTLELGDSALYLCASSPGHGGGPEAFFGQGTRLTVV.

The CDR3 loop is CASSSTGGEFPGLRSSGANVLTF. The chain has TRBV28 and TRBJ2-6; the TCRdb D gene call, TRBD2, has no DNA to confirm it. The CDR3 has 23 residues. Germline values: CDR1 MDHEN, CDR2 SYDVKM. The full variable domain, its missing parts supplied by reference TRBV28 and TRBJ2-6, is DVKVTQSSRYLVKRTGEKVFLECVQDMDHENMFWYRQDPGLGLRLIYFSYDVKMKEKGDIPEGYSVSREKKERFSLILESASTNQTSMYLCASSSTGGEFPGLRSSGANVLTFGAGSRLTVL.

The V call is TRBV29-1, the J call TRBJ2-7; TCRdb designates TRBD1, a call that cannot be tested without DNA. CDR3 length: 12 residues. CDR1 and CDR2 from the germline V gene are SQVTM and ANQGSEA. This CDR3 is CSVERPGYEQYF.

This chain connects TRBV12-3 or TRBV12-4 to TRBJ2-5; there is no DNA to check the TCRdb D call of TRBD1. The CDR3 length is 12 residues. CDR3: CASSLGDETQYF.

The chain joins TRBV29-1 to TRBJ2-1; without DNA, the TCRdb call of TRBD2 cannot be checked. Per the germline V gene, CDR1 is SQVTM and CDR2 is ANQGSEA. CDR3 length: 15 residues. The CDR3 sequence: CSVTGGSGGADEQFF.

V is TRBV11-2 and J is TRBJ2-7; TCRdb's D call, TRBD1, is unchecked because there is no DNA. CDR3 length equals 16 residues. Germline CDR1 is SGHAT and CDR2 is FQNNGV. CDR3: CASSLEGGQGGNEQYF.

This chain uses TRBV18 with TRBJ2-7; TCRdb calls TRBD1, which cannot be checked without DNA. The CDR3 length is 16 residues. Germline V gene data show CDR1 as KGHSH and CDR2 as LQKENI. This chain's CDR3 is CASSPLAGLSSYEQYF.

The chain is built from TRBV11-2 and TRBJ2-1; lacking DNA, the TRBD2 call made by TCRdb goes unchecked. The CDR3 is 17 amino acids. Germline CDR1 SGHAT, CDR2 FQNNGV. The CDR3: CASSLDIGLANYNEQFF.

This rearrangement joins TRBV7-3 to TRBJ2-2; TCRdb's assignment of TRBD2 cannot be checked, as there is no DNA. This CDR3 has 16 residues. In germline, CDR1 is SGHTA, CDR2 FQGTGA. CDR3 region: CASGGLLAAHTGELFF.

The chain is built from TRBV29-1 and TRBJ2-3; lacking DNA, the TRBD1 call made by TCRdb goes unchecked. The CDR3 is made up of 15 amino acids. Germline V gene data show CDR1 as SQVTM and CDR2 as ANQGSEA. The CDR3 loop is CSVEGTNTSTDTQYF.

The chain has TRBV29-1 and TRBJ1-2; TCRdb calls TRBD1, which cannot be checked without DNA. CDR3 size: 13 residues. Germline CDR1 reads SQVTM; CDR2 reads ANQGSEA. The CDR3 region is CSGRDLTNYGYTF.

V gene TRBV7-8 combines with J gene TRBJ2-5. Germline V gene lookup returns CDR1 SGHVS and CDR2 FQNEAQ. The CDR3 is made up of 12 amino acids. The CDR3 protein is CASSLDPETQYF.

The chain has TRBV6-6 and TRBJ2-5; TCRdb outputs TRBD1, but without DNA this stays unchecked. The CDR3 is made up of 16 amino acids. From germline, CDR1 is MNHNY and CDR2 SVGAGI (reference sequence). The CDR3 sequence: CASGDIGGAYIGTQYF.

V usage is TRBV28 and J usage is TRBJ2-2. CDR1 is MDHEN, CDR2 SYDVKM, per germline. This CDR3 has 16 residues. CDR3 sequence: CASSPQRTANAGELFF.

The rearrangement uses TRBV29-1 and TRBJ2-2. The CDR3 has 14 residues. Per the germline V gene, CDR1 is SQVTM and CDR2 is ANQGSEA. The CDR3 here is CSVGRNANTGELFF.

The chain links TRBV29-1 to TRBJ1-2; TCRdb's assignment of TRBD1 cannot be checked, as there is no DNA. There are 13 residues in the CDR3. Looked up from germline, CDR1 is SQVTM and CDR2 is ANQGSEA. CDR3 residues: CSVEDGTVYGYTF.

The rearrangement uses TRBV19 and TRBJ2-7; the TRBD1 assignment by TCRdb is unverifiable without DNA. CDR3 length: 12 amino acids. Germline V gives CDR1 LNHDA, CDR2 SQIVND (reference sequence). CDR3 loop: CASNTGSHEQYF.

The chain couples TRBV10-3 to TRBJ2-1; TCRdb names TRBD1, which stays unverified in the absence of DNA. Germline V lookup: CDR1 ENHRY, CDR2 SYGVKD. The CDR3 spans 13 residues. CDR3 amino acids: CATRRDTDNEQFF.

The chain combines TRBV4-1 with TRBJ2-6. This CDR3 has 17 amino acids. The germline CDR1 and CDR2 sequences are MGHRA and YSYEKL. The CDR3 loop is CASSPTVLISGANVLTF.

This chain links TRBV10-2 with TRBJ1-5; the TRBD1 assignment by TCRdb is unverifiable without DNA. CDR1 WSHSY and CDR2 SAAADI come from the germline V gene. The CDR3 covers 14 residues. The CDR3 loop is CASREQGRNQPQHF.

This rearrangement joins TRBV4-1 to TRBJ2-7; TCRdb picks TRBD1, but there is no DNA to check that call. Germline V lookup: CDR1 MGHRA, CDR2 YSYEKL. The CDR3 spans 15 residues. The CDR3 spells CASSQDRDRDYEQYF.

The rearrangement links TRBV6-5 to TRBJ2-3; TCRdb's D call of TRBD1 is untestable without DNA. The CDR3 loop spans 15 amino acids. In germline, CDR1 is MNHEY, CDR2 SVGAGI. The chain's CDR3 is CASSPTTGYTDTQYF.

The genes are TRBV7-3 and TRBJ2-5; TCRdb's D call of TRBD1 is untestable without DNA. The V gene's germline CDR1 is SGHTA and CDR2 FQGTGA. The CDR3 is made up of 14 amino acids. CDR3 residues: CASSLTGGAETQYF. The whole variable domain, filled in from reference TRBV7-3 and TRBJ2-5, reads GAGVSQTPSNKVTEKGKYVELRCDPISGHTALYWYRQSLGQGPEFLIYFQGTGAADDSGLPNDRFFAVRPEGSVSTLKIQRTERGDSAVYLCASSLTGGAETQYFGPGTRLLVL.

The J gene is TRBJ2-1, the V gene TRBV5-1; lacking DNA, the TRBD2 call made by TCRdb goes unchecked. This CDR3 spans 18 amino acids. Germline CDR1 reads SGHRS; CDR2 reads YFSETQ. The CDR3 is CASSYPGLAGGRYGEQFF.

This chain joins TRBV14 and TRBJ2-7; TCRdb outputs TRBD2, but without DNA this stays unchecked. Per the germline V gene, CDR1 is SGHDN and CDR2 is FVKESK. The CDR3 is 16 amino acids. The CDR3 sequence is CASSQVWLAQSYEQYF.

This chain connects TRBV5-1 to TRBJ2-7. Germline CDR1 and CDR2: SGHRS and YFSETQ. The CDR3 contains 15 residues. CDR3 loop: CASSSTTDSSYEQYF.

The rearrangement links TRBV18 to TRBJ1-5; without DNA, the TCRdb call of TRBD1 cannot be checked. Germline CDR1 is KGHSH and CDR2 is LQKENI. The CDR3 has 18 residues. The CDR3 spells CASSQHRRVGHYDQPQHF.

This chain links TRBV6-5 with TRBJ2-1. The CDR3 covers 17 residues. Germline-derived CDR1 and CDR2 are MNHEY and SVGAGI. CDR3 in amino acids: CASSYGYYRGSYNEQFF.

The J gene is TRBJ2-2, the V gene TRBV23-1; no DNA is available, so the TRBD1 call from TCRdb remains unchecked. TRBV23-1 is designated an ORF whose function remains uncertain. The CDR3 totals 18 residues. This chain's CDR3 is CASRTGTRTFGGTGELFF.

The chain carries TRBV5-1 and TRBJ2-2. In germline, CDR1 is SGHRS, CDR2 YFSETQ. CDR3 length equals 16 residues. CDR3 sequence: CASSVSRGLNTGELFF.